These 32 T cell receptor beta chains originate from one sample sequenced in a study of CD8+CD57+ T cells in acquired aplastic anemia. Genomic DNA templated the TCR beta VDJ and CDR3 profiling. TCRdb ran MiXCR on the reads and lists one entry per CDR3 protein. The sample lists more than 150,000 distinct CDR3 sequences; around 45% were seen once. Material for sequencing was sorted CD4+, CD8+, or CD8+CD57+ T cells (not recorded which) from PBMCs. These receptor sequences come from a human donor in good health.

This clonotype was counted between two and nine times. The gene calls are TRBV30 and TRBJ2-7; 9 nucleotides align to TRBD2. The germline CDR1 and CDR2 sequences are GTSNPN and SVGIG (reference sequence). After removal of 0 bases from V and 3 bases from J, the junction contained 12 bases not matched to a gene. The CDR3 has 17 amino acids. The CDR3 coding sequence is TGTGCCTGGAGTGTAATTGCGGGAGGGCCTAGAGACTACGAGCAGTACTTC. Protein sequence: CAWSVIAGGPRDYEQYF.

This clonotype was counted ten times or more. The CDR3 DNA follows: TGTGCCAGCAGCTCCAGCGGATCGGTTGAGCAGTTCTTC. Its protein is CASSSSGSVEQFF. The chain recombines TRBV7-3 with TRBJ2-1, with D possibly being TRBD2 (5 bases). The CDR3 covers 13 residues. From germline, CDR1 is SGHTA and CDR2 FQGTGA. V lost 4 bases and J 9 bases, leaving 13 bases between the germline ends.

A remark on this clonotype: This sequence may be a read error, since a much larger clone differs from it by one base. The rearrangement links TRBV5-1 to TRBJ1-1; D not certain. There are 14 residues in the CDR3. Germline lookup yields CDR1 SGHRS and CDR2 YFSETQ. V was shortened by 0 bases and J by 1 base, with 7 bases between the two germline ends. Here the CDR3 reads CASSLAQANTEAFF. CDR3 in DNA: TGCGCCAGCAGCTTGGCTCAGGCGAACACTGAAGCTTTCTTT.

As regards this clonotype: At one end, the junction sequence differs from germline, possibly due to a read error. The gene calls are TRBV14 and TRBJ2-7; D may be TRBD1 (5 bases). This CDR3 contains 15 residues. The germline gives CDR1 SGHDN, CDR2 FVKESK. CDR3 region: CASSQDLGRSCEQYF. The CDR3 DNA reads TGTGCCAGCAGCCAAGATCTGGGGCGCTCCTGCGAGCAGTACTTC.

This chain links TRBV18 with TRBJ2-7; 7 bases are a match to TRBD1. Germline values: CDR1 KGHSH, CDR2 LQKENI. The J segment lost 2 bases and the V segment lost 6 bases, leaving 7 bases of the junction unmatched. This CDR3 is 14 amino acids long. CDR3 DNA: TGTGCCAGCTCCCCGAACCAGGGGGCCTACGAGCAGTACTTC. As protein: CASSPNQGAYEQYF.

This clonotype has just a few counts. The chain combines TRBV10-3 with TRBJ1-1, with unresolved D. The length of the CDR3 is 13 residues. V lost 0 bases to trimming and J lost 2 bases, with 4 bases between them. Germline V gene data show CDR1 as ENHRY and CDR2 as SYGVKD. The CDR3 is CAISESKNTEAFF. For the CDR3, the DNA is TGTGCCATCAGTGAGTCGAAAAACACTGAAGCTTTCTTT.

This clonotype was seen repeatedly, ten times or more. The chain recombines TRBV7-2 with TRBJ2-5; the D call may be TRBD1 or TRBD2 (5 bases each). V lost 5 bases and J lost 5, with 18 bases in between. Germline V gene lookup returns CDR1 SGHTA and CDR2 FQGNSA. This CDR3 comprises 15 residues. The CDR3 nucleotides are TGTGCCAGCAGCGTGGGACGGACCCAAGAGGAGACCCAGTACTTC. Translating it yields CASSVGRTQEETQYF.

The CDR3 DNA reads as TGCAGTGCTAGGACAGGGGGTGGCTACACCTTC. It encodes CSARTGGGYTF. The J gene is TRBJ1-2, the V gene TRBV20-1; TRBD1 matches at 9 bases. V shed 3 bases, J shed 7 bases, and the junction held 0 bases outside the gene matches. CDR1 is DFQATT and CDR2 is SNEGSKA in the germline V gene (reference sequence). The CDR3 is 11 amino acids.

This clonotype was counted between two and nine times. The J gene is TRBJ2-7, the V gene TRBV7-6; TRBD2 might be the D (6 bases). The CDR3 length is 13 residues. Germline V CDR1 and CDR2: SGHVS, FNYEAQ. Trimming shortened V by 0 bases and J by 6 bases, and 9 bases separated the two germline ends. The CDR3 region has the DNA TGTGCCAGCAGCTTAGCTCGGGGGAGCGAGCAGTACTTC. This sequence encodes CASSLARGSEQYF.

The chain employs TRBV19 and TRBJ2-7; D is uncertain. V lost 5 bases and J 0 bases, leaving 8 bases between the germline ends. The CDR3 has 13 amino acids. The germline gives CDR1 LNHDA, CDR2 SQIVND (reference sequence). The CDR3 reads CASSYQASYEQYF. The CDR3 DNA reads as TGTGCCAGTAGTTACCAGGCCTCCTACGAGCAGTACTTC.

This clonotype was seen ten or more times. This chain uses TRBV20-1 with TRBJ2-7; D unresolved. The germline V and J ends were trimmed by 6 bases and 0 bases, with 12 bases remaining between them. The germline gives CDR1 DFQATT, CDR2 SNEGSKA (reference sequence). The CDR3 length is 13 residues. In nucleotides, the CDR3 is TGCAGTGCGAGCTTGCTGAGCTCCTACGAGCAGTACTTC. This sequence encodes CSASLLSSYEQYF.

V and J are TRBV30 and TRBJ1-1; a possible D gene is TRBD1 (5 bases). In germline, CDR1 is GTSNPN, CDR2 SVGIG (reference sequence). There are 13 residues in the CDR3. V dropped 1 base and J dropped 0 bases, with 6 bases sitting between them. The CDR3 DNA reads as TGTGCCTGGAGTGGGGGCATGAACACTGAAGCTTTCTTT. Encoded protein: CAWSGGMNTEAFF.

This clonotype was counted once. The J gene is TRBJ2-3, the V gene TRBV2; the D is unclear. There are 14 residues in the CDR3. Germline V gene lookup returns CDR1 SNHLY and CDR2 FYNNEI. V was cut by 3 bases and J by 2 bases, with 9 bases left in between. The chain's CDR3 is CASSEFQSTDTQYF. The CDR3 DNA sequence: TGTGCCAGCAGTGAGTTCCAGTCCACAGATACGCAGTATTTT.

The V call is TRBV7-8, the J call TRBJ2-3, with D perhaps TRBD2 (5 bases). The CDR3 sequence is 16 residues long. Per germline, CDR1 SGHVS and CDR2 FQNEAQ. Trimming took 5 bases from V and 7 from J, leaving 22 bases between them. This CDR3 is CASSPARGATAYTQYF. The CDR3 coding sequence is TGTGCCAGCAGCCCCGCCCGGGGAGCTACCGCATATACGCAGTATTTT.

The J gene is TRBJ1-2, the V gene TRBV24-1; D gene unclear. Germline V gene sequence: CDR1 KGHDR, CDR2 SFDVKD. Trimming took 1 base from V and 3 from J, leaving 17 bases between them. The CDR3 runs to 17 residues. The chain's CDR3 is CATSDFKSWGRDYGYTF. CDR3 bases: TGTGCCACCAGTGATTTTAAGTCGTGGGGTCGGGACTATGGCTACACCTTC.

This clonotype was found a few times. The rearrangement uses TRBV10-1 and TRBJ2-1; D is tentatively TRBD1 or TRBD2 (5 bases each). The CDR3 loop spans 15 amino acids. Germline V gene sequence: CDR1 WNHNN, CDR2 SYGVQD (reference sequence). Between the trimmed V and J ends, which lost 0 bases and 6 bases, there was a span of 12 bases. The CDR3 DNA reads TGCGCCAGCAGTGAGTCAGTAGCTGGGGGCAATGAGCAGTTCTTC. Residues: CASSESVAGGNEQFF.

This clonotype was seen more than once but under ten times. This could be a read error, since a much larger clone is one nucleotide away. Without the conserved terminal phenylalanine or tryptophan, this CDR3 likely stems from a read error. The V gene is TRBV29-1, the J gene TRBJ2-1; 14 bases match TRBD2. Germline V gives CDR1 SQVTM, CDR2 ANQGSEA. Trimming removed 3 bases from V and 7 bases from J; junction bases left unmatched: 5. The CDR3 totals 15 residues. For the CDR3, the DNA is TGCAGCGTTGAGCGACTAGCGGGAGGGGGTAATGAGCAGTTCCTC. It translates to CSVERLAGGGNEQFL.

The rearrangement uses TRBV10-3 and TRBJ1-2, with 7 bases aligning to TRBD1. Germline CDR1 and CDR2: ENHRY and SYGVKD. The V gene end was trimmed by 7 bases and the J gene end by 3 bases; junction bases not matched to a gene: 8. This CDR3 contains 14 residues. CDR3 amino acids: CAITPDRQHYGYTF. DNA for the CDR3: TGTGCCATCACTCCGGACAGGCAACACTATGGCTACACCTTC.

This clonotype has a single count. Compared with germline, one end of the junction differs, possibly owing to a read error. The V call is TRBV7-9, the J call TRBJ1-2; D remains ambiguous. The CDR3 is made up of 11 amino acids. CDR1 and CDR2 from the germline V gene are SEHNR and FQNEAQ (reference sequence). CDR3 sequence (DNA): TGCGCCACCTCGATGAGAGATGGCTACACCTTC. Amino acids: CATSMRDGYTF.

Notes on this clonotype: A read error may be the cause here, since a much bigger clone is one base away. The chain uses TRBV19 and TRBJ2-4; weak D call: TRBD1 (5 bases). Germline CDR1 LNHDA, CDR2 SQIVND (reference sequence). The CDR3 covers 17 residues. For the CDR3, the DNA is TGTGCCAGTAGTATAGAGGTTACCCCTGGGGCCAGAAACATTCAGTACTTC. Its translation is CASSIEVTPGARNIQYF. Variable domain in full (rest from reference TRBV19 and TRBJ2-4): DGGITQSPKYLFRKEGQNVTLSCEQNLNHDAMYWYRQDPGQGLRLIYYSQIVNDFQKGDIAEGYSVSREKKESFPLTVTSAQKNPTAFYLCASSIEVTPGARNIQYFGAGTRLSVL.

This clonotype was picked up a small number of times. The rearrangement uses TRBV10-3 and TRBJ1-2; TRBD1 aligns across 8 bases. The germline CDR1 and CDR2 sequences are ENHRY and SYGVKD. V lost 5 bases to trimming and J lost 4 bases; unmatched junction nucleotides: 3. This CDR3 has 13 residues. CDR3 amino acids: CAISTGTGYGYTF. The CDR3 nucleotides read TGTGCCATCAGTACCGGGACAGGCTATGGCTACACCTTC.

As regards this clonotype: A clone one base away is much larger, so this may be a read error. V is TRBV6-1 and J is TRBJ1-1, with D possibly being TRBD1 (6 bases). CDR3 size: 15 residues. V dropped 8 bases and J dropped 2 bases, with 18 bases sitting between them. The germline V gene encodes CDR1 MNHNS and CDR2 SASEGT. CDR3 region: CASRGRGDRNTEAFF. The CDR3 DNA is TGTGCCAGCCGGGGCAGGGGCGATCGTAACACTGAAGCTTTCTTT.

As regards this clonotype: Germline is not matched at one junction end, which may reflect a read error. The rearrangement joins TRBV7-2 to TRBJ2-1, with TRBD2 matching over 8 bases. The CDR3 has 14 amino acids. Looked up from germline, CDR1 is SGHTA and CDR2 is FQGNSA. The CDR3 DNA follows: TGTGCCGGCAGCTTAGCCAGCGGGAGAAATGAGCAGTTCTTC. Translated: CAGSLASGRNEQFF.

The CDR3 loop is CASSTRTGYEQYF. The CDR3 bases are TGTGCCAGTAGTACCCGGACAGGCTACGAGCAGTACTTC. V is TRBV19 and J is TRBJ2-7, with 7 nucleotides matching TRBD1. Trimming at V came to 4 bases and at J to 3 bases, leaving 3 bases not matched to a gene. CDR3 length equals 13 residues. From germline, CDR1 is LNHDA and CDR2 SQIVND (reference sequence).

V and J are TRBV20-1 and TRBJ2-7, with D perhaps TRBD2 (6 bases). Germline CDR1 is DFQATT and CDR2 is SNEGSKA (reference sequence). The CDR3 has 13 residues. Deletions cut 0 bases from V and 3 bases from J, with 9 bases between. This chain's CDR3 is CSARDGGSYEQYF. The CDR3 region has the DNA TGCAGTGCTAGAGATGGAGGGAGCTACGAGCAGTACTTC.

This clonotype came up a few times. The CDR3 coding sequence is TGTGCCAGCAGCCCCGGACAGGGGCCCTTCACAGATACGCAGTATTTT. It yields the protein CASSPGQGPFTDTQYF. The J gene is TRBJ2-3, the V gene TRBV11-2, with TRBD1 matching over 9 bases. This CDR3 contains 16 residues. J lost 2 bases, V lost 5 bases, and 8 bases had no gene match. Germline V lookup: CDR1 SGHAT, CDR2 FQNNGV.

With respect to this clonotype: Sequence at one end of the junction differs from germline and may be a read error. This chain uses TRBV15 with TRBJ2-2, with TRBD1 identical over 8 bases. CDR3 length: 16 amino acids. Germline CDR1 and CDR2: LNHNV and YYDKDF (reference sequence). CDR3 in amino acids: CATGRDQGAVTRELFF. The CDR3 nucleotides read TGTGCCACCGGCAGAGATCAGGGGGCAGTCACCAGGGAGCTGTTTTTT.

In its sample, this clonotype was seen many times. CDR3 loop: CSARRTETQYF. In DNA, the CDR3 is TGCAGTGCTAGGAGAACAGAGACCCAGTACTTC. The chain employs TRBV20-1 and TRBJ2-5, with D unresolved. CDR3 length equals 11 residues. Trimming pared 3 bases from V and 4 bases from J, leaving 6 bases between. Germline V gives CDR1 DFQATT, CDR2 SNEGSKA (reference sequence).

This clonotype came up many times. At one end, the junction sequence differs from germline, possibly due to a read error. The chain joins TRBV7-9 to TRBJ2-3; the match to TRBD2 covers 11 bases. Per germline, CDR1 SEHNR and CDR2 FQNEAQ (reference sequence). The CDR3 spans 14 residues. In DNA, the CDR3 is TGTGCCAGCAGCATAGCGGGGGGGAGCGATACGCAGTATTTT. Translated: CASSIAGGSDTQYF. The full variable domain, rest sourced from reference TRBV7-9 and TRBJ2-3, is DTGVSQNPRHKITKRGQNVTFRCDPISEHNRLYWYRQTLGQGPEFLTYFQNEAQLEKSRLLSDRFSAERPKGSFSTLEIQRTEQGDSAMYLCASSIAGGSDTQYFGPGTRLTVL.

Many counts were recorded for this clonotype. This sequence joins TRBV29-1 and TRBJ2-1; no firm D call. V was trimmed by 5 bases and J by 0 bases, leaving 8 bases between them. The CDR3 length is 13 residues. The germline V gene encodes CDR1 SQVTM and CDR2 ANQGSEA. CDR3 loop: CSVIESSYNEQFF. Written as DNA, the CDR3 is TGCAGCGTTATCGAGAGCTCCTACAATGAGCAGTTCTTC.

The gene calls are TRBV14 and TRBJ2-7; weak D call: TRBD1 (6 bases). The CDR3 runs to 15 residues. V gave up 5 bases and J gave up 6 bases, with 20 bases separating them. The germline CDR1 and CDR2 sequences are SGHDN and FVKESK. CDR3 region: CASSVGGSGSAEQYF. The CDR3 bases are TGTGCCAGCAGCGTAGGGGGATCAGGGAGTGCCGAGCAGTACTTC.

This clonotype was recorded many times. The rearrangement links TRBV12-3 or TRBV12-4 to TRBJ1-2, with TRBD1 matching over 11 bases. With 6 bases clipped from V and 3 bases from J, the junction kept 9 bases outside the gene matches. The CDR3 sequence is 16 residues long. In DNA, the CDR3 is TGTGCCAGCAGCTCAAAATGGGACAGGGGGGACTATGGCTACACCTTC. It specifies CASSSKWDRGDYGYTF.